A selection of T cell receptor beta chains follows, all from one sample in a study of cytomegalovirus exposure and HLA in healthy donors. Using immunoSEQ multiplex PCR, the repertoire was profiled, and TCRdb retains in-frame clones only, with some absent. The profile shows some 130,000 clones, about nine tenths of them singletons. The material sequenced was PBMCs. The receptors originated from a man aged 30-40 years in good health and CMV-seronegative. The CDR3 runs from the conserved cysteine through the conserved F or W.

j_call v_call cdr3_aa
TRBJ1-4 TRBV30 CAWGQTTNEKLFF
TRBJ2-7 TRBV30 CAWQRRTGFDEQYF
TRBJ2-7 TRBV5-4 CASTPQGGTYEQYF
TRBJ2-7 TRBV25-1 CASSEPGARGYEQYF
TRBJ1-5 TRBV15 CATSRAAGEGQPQHF
TRBJ2-7 TRBV5-4 CASSLKREVSYEQYF
TRBJ2-1 TRBV30 CAWIPTGGLSYNEQFF
TRBJ1-5 TRBV29-1 CSVEDLPNQPQHF
TRBJ2-7 TRBV5-1 CASSLQYEQYF
TRBJ2-3 TRBV27 CASSLRFYGTDTQYF
TRBJ2-3 TRBV7-5 CARSLVPGGRTDTQYF
TRBJ1-4 TRBV13 CASSLGPRGYEKLFF
TRBJ2-7 TRBV14 CASSLIASRSYEQYF
TRBJ1-1 TRBV7-6 CASSLDRTSTEAFF
TRBJ2-1 TRBV11-2 CASSPRPIAPSYNEQFF
TRBJ2-4 TRBV5-6 CASSLITGVNIQYF
TRBJ2-5 TRBV14 CASSQGLAGGETQYF
TRBJ1-1 TRBV19 CASSMRGRVNTEAFF
TRBJ2-2 TRBV5-4 CASSSGLAGGTGELFF
TRBJ1-5 TRBV2 CASSVLGQGHQPQHF
TRBJ2-6 TRBV30 CASTTGTGYTYSGANVLTF
TRBJ1-2 TRBV2 CASSKSGTGNYGYTF